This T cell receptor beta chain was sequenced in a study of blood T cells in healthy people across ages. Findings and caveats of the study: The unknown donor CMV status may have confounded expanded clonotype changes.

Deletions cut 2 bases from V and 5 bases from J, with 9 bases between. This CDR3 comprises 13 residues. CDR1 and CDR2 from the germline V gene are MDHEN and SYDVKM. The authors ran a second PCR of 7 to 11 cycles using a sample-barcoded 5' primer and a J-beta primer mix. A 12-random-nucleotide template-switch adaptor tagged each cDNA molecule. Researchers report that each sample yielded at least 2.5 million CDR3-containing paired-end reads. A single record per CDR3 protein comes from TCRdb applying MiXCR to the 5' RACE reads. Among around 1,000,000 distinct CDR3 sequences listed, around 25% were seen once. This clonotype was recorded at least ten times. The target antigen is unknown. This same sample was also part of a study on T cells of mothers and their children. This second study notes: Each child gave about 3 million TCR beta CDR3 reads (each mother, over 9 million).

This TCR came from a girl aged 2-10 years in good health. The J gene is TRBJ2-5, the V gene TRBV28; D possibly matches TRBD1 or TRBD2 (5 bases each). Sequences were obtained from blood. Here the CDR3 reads CASSLEGPETQYF. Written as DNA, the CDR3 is TGTGCCAGCAGTTTAGAGGGGCCGGAGACCCAGTACTTC.